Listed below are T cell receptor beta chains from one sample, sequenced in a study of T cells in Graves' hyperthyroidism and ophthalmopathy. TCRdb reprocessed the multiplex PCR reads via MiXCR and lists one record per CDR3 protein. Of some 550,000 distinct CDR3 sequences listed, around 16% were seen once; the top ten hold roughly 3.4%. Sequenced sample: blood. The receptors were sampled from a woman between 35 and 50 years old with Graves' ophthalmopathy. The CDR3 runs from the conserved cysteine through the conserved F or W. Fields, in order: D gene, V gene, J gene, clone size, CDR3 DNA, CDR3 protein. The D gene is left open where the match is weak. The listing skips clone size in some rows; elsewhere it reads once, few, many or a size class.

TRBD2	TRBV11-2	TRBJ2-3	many	TGTGCCAGCAGCACCATGGGACTAGCGAGCACAGATACGCAGTATTTT	CASSTMGLASTDTQYF
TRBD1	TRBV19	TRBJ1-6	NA	TGTGCCAGTAGCCCCTCCGCGGCGACAGGGCCCCATTCACCCCTCCACTTT	CASSPSAATGPHSPLHF
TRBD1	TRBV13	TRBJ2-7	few	TGTGCCAGCAGCTTATTCGGGACAGGTGGATACGAGCAGTACTTC	CASSLFGTGGYEQYF
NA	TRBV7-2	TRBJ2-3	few	TGTGCCAGCAGCTCAAAGGGGTGGGGTAGCACAGATACGCAGTATTTT	CASSSKGWGSTDTQYF
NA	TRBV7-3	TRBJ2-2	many	TGTGCCAGCAGCGCCCAAAGTTACACCGGGGAGCTGTTTTTT	CASSAQSYTGELFF
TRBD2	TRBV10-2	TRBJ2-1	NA	TGCGCCAGCAGTGACAGGACTAGCGGGAGACTGGATTTCAGTGAGCAGTTCTTC	CASSDRTSGRLDFSEQFF
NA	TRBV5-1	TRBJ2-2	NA	TGCGCCAGCAGCTTGGTGGGGGGTATCGCCGGGGAGCTGTTTTTT	CASSLVGGIAGELFF
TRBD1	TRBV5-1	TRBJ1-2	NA	TGCGCCAGCAGCACAGGGGATTTGGGGAACTATGGCTACACCTTC	CASSTGDLGNYGYTF
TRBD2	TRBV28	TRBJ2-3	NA	TGTGCCAGCAGTTTCCTTAGCGGGGGCACAGATACGCAGTATTTT	CASSFLSGGTDTQYF
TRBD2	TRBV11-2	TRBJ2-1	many	TGTGCCAGTAGTACTAGCGGGGCGGGAAGGGGGGATGAGCAGTTCTTC	CASSTSGAGRGDEQFF
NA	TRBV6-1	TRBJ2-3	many	TGTGCCAGCAGTGAGGATAGGGATGGGGATACGCAGTATTTT	CASSEDRDGDTQYF
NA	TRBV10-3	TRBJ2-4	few	TGTGCCATCGGGATGGAAAAAGGAGACATTCAGTACTTC	CAIGMEKGDIQYF
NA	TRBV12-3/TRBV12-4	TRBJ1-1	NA	TGTGCCAGCAGTTTTATAGCATGGGGCACTGAAGCTTTCTTT	CASSFIAWGTEAFF
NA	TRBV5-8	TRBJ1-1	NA	TGTGCCAGCAGCCGGGAGCACATGAACACTGAAGCTTTCTTT	CASSREHMNTEAFF
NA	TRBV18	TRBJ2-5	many	TGTGCCAGCTCACCAAATCCAGTCCAAGAGACCCAGTACTTC	CASSPNPVQETQYF
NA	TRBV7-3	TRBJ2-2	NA	TGTGCCAGCTCCCAGGCGGGAACGAACACCGGGGAGCTGTTTTTT	CASSQAGTNTGELFF
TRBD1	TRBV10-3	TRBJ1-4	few	TGTGCCATCAGCCCGACAGGGACTAATGAAAAACTGTTTTTT	CAISPTGTNEKLFF
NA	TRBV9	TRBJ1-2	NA	TGTGCCAGCAGTGACGGTGGTTTAATCAACTATGGCTACACCTTC	CASSDGGLINYGYTF
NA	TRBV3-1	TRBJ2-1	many	TGTGCCAGCAGCGCTAGCGTGGTGGTGGATGAGCAGTTCTTC	CASSASVVVDEQFF
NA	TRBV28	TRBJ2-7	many	TGTGCCAGCAAACGAGGGGGAGGGACCACCTACGAGCAGTACTTC	CASKRGGGTTYEQYF
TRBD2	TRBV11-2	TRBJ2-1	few	TGTGCCAGCAGCATACGACTAGCGGACAATGAGCAGTTCTTC	CASSIRLADNEQFF
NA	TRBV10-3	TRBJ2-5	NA	TGTGCCGTATCCACCGACCAAGAGACCCAGTACTTC	CAVSTDQETQYF
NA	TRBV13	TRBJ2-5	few	TGTGCCAGCAGCTTACACGGGGGCAAAGAGACCCAGTACTTC	CASSLHGGKETQYF
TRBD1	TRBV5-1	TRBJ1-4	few	TGCGCCAGCAGCGAGGGGACAGCGAATGAAAAACTGTTTTTT	CASSEGTANEKLFF
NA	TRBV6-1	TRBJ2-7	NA	TGTGCCAGCAGTGAAACCTTGCGGGCCTACGAGCAGTACTTC	CASSETLRAYEQYF
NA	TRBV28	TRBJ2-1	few	TGTGCCAGCAGTCCCATCCAGGACCAGCATATATACAATGAGCAGTTCTTC	CASSPIQDQHIYNEQFF
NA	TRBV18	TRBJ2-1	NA	TGTGCCAGCTCACCACAACGGCAGGGCTCCTACAATGAGCAGCTCTTC	CASSPQRQGSYNEQLF
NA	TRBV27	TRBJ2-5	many	TGTGCCAGCAGCCCGGGGGTCGTATCTGGAGAGACCCAGTACTTC	CASSPGVVSGETQYF
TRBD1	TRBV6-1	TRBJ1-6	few	TGTGCCAGCAGTTCTACAACAGGGGGTCCTAATTCACCCCTCCACTTT	CASSSTTGGPNSPLHF